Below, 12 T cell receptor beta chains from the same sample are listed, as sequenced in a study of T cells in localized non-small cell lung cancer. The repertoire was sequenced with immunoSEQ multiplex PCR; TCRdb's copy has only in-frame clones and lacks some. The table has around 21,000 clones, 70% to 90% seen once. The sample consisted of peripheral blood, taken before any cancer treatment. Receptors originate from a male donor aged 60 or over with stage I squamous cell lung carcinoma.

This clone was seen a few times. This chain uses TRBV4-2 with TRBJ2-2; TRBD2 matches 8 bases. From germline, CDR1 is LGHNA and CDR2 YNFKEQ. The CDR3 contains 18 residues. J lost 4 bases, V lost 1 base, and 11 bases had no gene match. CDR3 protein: CASSQVAQGGTSTGELFF. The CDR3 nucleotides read TGTGCCAGCAGCCAAGTTGCTCAGGGAGGGACTAGCACCGGGGAGCTGTTTTTT.

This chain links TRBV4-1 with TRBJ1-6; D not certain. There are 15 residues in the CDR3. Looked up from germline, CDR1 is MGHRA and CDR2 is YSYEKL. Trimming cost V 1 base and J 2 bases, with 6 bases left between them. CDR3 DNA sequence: TGCGCCAGCAGCCAAGTAAATACCTATAATTCACCCCTCCACTTT. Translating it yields CASSQVNTYNSPLHF.

CDR3 in DNA: TGTGCCAGCAGCTCGTTACAGGGGGTGTATGCTTTCTTT. Its translation is CASSSLQGVYAFF. The chain carries TRBV7-8 and TRBJ1-1, with 8 bases aligning to TRBD1. This CDR3 has 13 amino acids. The trim removed 4 bases at V and 11 bases at J, leaving 9 bases unmatched. Germline V gene lookup returns CDR1 SGHVS and CDR2 FQNEAQ.

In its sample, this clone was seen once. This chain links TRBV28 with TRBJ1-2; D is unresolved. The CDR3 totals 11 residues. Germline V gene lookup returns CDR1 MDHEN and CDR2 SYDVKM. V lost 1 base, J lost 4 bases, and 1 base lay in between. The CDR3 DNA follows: TGTGCCAGCAGTTTATTCTATGGCTACACCTTC. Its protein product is CASSLFYGYTF.

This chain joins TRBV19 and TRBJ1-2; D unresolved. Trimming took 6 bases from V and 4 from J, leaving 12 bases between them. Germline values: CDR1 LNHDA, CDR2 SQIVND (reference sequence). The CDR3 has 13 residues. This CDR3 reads CASSEGNTYGYTF. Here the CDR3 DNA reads TGTGCCAGTAGCGAAGGGAATACCTATGGCTACACCTTC.

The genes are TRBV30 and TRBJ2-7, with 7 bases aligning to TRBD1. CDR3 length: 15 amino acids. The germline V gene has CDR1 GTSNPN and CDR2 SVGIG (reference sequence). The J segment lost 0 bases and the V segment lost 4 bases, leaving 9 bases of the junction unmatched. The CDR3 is CAWIPKDRHSYEQYF. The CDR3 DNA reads TGTGCCTGGATTCCAAAGGACAGGCACTCCTACGAGCAGTACTTC.

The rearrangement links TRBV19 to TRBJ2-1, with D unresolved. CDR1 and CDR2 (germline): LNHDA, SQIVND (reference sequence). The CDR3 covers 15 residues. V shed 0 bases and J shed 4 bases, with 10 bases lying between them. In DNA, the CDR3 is TGTGCCAGTAGTATAGATCCTGGCAGTTACAATGAGCAGTTCTTC. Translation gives CASSIDPGSYNEQFF.

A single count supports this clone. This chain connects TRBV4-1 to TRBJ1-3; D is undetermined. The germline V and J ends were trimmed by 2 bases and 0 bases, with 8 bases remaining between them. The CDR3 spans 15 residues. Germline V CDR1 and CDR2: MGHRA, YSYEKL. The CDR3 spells CASSQLGISGNTIYF. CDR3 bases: TGCGCCAGCAGCCAATTAGGGATCTCTGGAAACACCATATATTTT.

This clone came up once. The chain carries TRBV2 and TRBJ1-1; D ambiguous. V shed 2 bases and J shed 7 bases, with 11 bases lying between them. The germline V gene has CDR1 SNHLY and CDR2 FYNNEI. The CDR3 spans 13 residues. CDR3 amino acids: CASSESGLGEAFF. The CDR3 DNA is TGTGCCAGCAGTGAATCGGGGTTGGGTGAAGCTTTCTTT.

The CDR3 region is CASSLRDGSYEQYF. DNA of the CDR3: TGTGCCAGCAGTCTCCGGGACGGTTCCTACGAGCAGTACTTC. This rearrangement joins TRBV6-6 to TRBJ2-7, with D perhaps being TRBD1 or TRBD2 (5 bases each). Germline V gene lookup returns CDR1 MNHNY and CDR2 SVGAGI (reference sequence). CDR3 length: 14 residues. Trimming shortened V by 5 bases and J by 1 base, and 12 bases separated the two germline ends.

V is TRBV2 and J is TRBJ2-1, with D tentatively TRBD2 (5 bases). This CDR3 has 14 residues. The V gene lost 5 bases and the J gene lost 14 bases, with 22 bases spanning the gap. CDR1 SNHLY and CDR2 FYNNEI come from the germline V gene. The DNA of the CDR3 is TGTGCCAGCAGTCAAAGCCCTCCTCCGGGGATGAAGTTCTTC. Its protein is CASSQSPPPGMKFF. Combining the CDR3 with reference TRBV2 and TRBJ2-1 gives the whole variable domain EPEVTQTPSHQVTQMGQEVILRCVPISNHLYFYWYRQILGQKVEFLVSFYNNEISEKSEIFDDQFSVERPDGSNFTLKIRSTKLEDSAMYFCASSQSPPPGMKFFGPGTRLTVL.

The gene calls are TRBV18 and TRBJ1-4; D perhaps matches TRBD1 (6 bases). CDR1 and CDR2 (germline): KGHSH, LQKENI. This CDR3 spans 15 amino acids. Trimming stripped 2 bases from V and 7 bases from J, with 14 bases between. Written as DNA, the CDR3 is TGTGCCAGCTCACCAAACAGGGTTATGGGTGAAAAACTGTTTTTT. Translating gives CASSPNRVMGEKLFF. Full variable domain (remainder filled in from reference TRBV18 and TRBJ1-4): NAGVMQNPRHLVRRRGQEARLRCSPMKGHSHVYWYRQLPEEGLKFMVYLQKENIIDESGMPKERFSAEFPKEGPSILRIQQVVRGDSAAYFCASSPNRVMGEKLFFGSGTQLSVL.